This T cell receptor beta chain was obtained from a study of cytomegalovirus exposure and HLA in healthy donors. Findings of the study overall: TCR beta chains numbering roughly 150 were designated cytomegalovirus-associated. It was reportedly the case that the classifier diagnosed cytomegalovirus status with high specificity and sensitivity.

This CDR3 spans 16 amino acids. Germline CDR1 is SNHLY and CDR2 is FYNNEI. V lost 2 bases and J 1 base, leaving 14 bases between the germline ends. Regarding this clone: The antigen remains unidentified.

Repertoires were generated with immunoSEQ multiplex PCR, while TCRdb's copy carries only in-frame clones and drops some. The sample lists fewer than 200,000 clones; 91% were seen once. Sequencing was done on a sample of PBMCs. The chain uses TRBV2 and TRBJ1-1; TRBD1 might be the D (6 bases). This TCR was recovered from a woman between 18 and 29 years old in good health and CMV-seropositive. CDR3 bases: TGTGCCAGCAGTGAAAGGTGGGCAGGGGCGAACACTGAAGCTTTCTTT. Amino acids: CASSERWAGANTEAFF.